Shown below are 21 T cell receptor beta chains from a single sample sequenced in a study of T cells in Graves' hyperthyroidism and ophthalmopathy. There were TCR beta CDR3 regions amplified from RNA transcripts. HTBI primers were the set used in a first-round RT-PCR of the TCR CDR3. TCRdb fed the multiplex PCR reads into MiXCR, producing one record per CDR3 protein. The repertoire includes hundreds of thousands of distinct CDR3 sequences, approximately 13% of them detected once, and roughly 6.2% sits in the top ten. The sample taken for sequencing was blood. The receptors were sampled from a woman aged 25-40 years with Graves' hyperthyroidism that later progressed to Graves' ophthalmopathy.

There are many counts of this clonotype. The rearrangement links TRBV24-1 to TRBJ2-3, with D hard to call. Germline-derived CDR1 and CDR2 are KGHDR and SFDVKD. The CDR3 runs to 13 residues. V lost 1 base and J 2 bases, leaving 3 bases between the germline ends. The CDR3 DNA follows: TGTGCCACCAGTGATTTATTCACAGATACGCAGTATTTT. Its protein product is CATSDLFTDTQYF.

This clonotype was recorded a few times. The CDR3 coding sequence is TGTGCCAGCTCACTCCAACTGGAAGACTTCTCTGGGGCCAACGTCCTGACTTTC. This sequence encodes CASSLQLEDFSGANVLTF. This chain links TRBV18 with TRBJ2-6; D gene unclear. Germline CDR1 is KGHSH and CDR2 is LQKENI. The CDR3 is 18 residues long. Trimming stripped 4 bases from V and 0 bases from J, with 16 bases between.

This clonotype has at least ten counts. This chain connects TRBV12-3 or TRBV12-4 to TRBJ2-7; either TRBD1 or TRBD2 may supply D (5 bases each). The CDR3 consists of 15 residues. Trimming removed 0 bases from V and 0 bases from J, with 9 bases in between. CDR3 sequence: CASSLAGRVSYEQYF. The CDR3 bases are TGTGCCAGCAGTTTAGCGGGACGAGTCTCCTACGAGCAGTACTTC.

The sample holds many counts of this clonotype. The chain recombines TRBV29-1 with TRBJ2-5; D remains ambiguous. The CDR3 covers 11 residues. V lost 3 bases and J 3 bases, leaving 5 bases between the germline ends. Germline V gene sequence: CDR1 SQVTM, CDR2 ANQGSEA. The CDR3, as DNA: TGCAGCGTTGACGTGAAAGAGACCCAGTACTTC. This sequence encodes CSVDVKETQYF.

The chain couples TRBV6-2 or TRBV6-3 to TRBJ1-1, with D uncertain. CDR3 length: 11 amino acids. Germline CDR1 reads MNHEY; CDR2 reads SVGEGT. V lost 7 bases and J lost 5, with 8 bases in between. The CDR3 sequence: CASKGRTEAFF. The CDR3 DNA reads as TGTGCCAGCAAAGGAAGGACTGAAGCTTTCTTT.

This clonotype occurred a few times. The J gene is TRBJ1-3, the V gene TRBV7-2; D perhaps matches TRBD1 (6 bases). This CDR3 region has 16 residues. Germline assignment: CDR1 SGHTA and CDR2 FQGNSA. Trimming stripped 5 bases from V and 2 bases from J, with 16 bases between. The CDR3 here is CASSQRGASAGNTIYF. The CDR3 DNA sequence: TGTGCCAGCAGCCAAAGGGGGGCGTCGGCTGGAAACACCATATATTTT.

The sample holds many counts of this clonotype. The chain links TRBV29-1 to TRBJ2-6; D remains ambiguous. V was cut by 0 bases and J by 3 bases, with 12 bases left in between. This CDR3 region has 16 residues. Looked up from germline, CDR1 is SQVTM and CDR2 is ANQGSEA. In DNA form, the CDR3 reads TGCAGCGTTGAAGAGCGCCTTTCATATGGGGCCAACGTCCTGACTTTC. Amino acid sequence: CSVEERLSYGANVLTF.

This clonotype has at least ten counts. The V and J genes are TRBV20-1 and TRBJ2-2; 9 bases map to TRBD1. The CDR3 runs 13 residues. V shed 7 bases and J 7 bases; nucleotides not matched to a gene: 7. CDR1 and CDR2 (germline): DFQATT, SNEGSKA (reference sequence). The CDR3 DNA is TGCAGTGTCGCCCGGGGACAGGGCGGGGAGCTGTTTTTT. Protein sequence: CSVARGQGGELFF.

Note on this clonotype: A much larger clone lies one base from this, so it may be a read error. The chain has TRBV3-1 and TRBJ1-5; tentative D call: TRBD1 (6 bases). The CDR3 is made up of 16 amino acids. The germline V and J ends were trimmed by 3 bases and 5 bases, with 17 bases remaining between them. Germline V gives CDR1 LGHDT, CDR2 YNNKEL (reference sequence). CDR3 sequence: CASSHSGARTHQPQHF. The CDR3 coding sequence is TGTGCCAGCAGCCATTCGGGGGCGCGAACGCATCAGCCCCAGCATTTT.

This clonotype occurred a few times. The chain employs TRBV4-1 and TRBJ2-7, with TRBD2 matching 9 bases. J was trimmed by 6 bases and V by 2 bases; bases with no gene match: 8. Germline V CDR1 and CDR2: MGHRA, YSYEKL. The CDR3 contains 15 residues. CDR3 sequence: CASSQPGLASAEQYF. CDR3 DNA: TGCGCCAGCAGCCAACCGGGACTAGCATCTGCCGAGCAGTACTTC.

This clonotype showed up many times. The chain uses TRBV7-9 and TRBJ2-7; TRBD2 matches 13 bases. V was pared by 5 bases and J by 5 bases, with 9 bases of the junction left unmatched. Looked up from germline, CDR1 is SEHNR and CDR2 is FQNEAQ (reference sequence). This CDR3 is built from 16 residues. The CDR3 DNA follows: TGTGCCAGCAGCCCGCTGGGGACTAGCGGGAAAGACGAGCAGTACTTC. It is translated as CASSPLGTSGKDEQYF.

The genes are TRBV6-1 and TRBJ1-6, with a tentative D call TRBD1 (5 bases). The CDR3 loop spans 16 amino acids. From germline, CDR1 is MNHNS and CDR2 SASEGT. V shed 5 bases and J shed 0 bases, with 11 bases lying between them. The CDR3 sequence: CASSWGQGSYNSPLHF. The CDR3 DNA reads TGTGCCAGCAGTTGGGGTCAGGGCTCCTATAATTCACCCCTCCACTTT.

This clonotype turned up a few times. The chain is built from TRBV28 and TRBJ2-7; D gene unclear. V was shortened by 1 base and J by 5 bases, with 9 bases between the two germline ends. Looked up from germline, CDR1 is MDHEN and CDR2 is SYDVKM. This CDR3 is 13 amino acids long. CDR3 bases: TGTGCCAGCAGTTTATACGGCGGAGACGAGCAGTACTTC. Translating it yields CASSLYGGDEQYF.

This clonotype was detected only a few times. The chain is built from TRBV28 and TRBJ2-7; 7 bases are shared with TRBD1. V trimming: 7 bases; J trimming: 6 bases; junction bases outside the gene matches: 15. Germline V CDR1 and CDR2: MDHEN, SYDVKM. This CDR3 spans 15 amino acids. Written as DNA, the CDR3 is TGTGCCAGCACCTCTCGACAGGGAGCAGCGCGCGAGCAGTACTTC. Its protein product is CASTSRQGAAREQYF.

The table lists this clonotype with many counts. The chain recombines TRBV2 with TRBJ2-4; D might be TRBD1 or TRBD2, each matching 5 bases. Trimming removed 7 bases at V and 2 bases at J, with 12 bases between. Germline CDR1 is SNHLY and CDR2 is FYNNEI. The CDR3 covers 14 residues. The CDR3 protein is CASTLGVSKNIQYF. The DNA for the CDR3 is TGTGCCAGCACCCTGGGGGTTTCCAAAAACATTCAGTACTTC.

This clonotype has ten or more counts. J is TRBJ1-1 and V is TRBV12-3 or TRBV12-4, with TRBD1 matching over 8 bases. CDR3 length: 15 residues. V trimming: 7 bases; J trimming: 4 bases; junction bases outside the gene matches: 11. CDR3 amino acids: CASNTPQGDGTEAFF. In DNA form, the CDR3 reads TGTGCCAGCAATACACCACAGGGGGATGGCACTGAAGCTTTCTTT.

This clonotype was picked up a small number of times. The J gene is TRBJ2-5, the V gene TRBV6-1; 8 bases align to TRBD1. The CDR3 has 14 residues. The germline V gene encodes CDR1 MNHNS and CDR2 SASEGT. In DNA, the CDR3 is TGTGTCAGTAAGGACAGGGCCTTCCAAGAGACCCAGTACTTC. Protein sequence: CVSKDRAFQETQYF.

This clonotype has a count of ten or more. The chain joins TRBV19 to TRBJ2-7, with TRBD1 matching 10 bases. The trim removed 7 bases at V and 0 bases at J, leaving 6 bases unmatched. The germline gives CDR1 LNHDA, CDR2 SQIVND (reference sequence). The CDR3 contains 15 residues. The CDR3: CASNSGQGSSYEQYF. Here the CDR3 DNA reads TGTGCCAGTAATTCGGGACAGGGGAGCTCCTACGAGCAGTACTTC.

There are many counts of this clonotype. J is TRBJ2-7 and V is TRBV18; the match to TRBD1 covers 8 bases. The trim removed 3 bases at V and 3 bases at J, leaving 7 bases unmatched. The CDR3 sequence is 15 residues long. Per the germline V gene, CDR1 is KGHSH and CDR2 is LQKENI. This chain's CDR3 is CASSPTEGQGYEQYF. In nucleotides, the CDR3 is TGTGCCAGCTCACCCACAGAAGGACAGGGCTACGAGCAGTACTTC. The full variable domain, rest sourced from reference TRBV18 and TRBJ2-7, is NAGVMQNPRHLVRRRGQEARLRCSPMKGHSHVYWYRQLPEEGLKFMVYLQKENIIDESGMPKERFSAEFPKEGPSILRIQQVVRGDSAAYFCASSPTEGQGYEQYFGPGTRLTVT.

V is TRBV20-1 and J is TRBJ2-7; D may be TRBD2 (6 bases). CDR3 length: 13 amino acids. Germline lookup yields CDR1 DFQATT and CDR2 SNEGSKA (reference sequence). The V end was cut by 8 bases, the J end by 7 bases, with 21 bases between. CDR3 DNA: TGCAGTAGTAGCCGCATCAACCGGGGGGAGCAGTACTTC. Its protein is CSSSRINRGEQYF.

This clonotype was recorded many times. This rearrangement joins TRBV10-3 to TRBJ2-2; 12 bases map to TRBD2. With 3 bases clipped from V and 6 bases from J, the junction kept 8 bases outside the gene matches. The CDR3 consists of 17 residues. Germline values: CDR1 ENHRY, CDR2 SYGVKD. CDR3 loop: CAISDETSGRRPGELFF. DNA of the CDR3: TGTGCCATCAGTGATGAGACTAGCGGGAGAAGGCCCGGGGAGCTGTTTTTT.